The next 9 T cell receptor beta chains were all read from a single sample in a study of regulatory T cells in long-lasting Graves disease. Stated time point: newly diagnosed GD, antithyroid drugs for less than 3 months. With RNA extracted from PBMCs as input, the TCR library was made. Combining iRepertoire HTBI primers with Arm-PCR of CDR3 regions, the authors built TCR beta libraries. In TCRdb, the multiplex PCR reads were re-called with MiXCR into one record per CDR3 protein. This table has about 500,000 distinct CDR3 sequences, roughly 15% appearing once. The data were also submitted as part of a second study, on T cells in Graves' hyperthyroidism and ophthalmopathy.

This specimen consisted of peripheral blood mononuclear cells (PBMCs), obtained at new diagnosis, from a patient treated with antithyroid drugs. The receptors come from a man in his forties with Graves disease.

V is TRBV20-1 and J is TRBJ2-1, with D possibly TRBD2 on 7 matching bases. This CDR3 is built from 11 residues. V dropped 5 bases and J dropped 11 bases, with 13 bases sitting between them. The germline V gene has CDR1 DFQATT and CDR2 SNEGSKA (reference sequence). CDR3 sequence (DNA): TGCAGTGCTGGGGGGGGGGGCCAGCAGTTCTTC. It is translated as CSAGGGGQQFF.

The chain combines TRBV6-2 or TRBV6-3 with TRBJ2-7; TRBD2 matches 11 bases. Germline CDR1 and CDR2: MNHEY and SVGEGT. V dropped 7 bases and J dropped 2; count of bases not matched to a gene: 7. The CDR3 consists of 15 residues. The CDR3 nucleotides read TGTGCCAGCACTCCAGGGACTAGCGGCACCTACGAGCAGTACTTC. Its translation: CASTPGTSGTYEQYF.

This clonotype was seen only a few times. DNA for the CDR3: TGTGCCACCAGTGATGAGTTAGATACGCAGTATTTT. Amino acids: CATSDELDTQYF. This sequence joins TRBV24-1 and TRBJ2-3; no firm D call. CDR1 KGHDR and CDR2 SFDVKD come from the germline V gene. V lost 3 bases and J lost 5, with 5 bases in between. The CDR3 is made up of 12 amino acids.

This clonotype was detected ten times or more. J is TRBJ2-5 and V is TRBV11-2, with D perhaps being TRBD1 or TRBD2 (5 bases each). The CDR3 sequence is 16 residues long. Germline V gives CDR1 SGHAT, CDR2 FQNNGV. Trimming stripped 5 bases from V and 1 base from J, with 17 bases between. CDR3 amino acids: CASSTNYGTIQETQYF. In DNA form, the CDR3 reads TGTGCCAGCAGCACTAACTATGGGACGATCCAAGAGACCCAGTACTTC.

This sequence joins TRBV20-1 and TRBJ1-6, with D tentatively TRBD1 (5 bases). This CDR3 has 15 residues. Trimming shortened V by 5 bases and J by 4 bases, and 15 bases separated the two germline ends. CDR1 and CDR2 from the germline V gene are DFQATT and SNEGSKA (reference sequence). The CDR3 DNA sequence: TGCAGTGCTTGGCATACAGGCGTTTATAATTCACCCCTCCACTTT. Protein sequence: CSAWHTGVYNSPLHF.

This clonotype occurred many times. The chain is built from TRBV12-3 or TRBV12-4 and TRBJ2-5, with 8 positions matching TRBD2. This CDR3 spans 12 amino acids. V was clipped by 5 bases and J by 9 bases; unmatched bases: 5. CDR3 sequence (DNA): TGTGCCAGCAGTGTTACAGCGGGGGCCCAGTACTTC. This translates into CASSVTAGAQYF.

This clonotype was recorded many times. The chain links TRBV10-3 to TRBJ2-1; no reliable D call. The CDR3 is 12 residues long. CDR1 and CDR2 (germline): ENHRY, SYGVKD. V was pared by 1 base and J by 5 bases, with 3 bases between. The DNA of the CDR3 is TGTGCCATCAGTGAGTTGGACAATGAGCAGTTCTTC. This sequence encodes CAISELDNEQFF.

This clonotype was recorded at least ten times. The V gene is TRBV6-5, the J gene TRBJ2-1; 8 nucleotides agree with TRBD1. The CDR3 runs to 18 residues. Looked up from germline, CDR1 is MNHEY and CDR2 is SVGAGI. V was pared by 1 base and J by 5 bases, with 13 bases of the junction left unmatched. This CDR3 reads CASSYFPWSGGGHNEQFF. CDR3 nucleotide sequence: TGTGCCAGCAGTTACTTCCCTTGGTCAGGGGGCGGGCACAATGAGCAGTTCTTC.

This clonotype was observed at least ten times. The rearrangement uses TRBV3-1 and TRBJ2-5; 7 positions agree with TRBD2. The trim removed 2 bases at V and 5 bases at J, leaving 8 bases unmatched. CDR3 length: 15 residues. Germline V gene data show CDR1 as LGHDT and CDR2 as YNNKEL (reference sequence). CDR3 region: CASSQRSSGTETQYF. In nucleotides, the CDR3 is TGTGCCAGCAGCCAAAGGTCCAGCGGGACTGAGACCCAGTACTTC.